The following is a T cell receptor (beta chain) sequence with its context. No antigen is known for it. Produced via immunoSEQ multiplex PCR; TCRdb's table is partial and in-frame only. The table has around 100,000 clones, about 83% seen once; the top ten hold 3% to 3.5%. This sample stems from a study of T cell responses to AZD1222 COVID-19 vaccine. The study's findings and limits: CD4 TCRs linked to vaccination spanned spike, dominating at 160-218 and 743-854. Spike-specific TCR breadth and depth both grew after two AZD1222 doses.

Trimming removed 1 base at V and 0 bases at J, with 4 bases between. The CDR3 has 13 amino acids. Germline CDR1 reads SGDLS; CDR2 reads YYNGEE. Here the sequenced sample was peripheral blood, taken on day 0 of AZD1222 vaccination. The TCR was taken from an adult in good health. The V call is TRBV9, the J call TRBJ1-1; D remains unclear. The CDR3, as DNA: TGTGCCAGCAGCGTATCCCTGAACACTGAAGCTTTCTTT. Protein sequence: CASSVSLNTEAFF. Drawing the rest from reference TRBV9 and TRBJ1-1, the complete variable domain is DSGVTQTPKHLITATGQRVTLRCSPRSGDLSVYWYQQSLDQGLQFLIQYYNGEERAKGNILERFSAQQFPDLHSELNLSSLELGDSALYFCASSVSLNTEAFFGQGTRLTVV.